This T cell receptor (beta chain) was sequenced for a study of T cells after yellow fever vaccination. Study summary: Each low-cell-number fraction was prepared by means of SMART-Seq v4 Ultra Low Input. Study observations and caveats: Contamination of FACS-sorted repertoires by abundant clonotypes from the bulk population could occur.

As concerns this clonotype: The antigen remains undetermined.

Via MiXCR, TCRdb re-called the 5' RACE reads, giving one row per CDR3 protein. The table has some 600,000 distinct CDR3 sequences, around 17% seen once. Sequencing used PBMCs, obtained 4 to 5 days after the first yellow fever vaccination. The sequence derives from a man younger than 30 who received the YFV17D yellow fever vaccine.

CDR3 sequence reads: CATREGTNTGELFF. DNA for the CDR3: TGTGCCACCAGAGAGGGAACGAACACCGGGGAGCTGTTTTTT. The chain joins TRBV24-1 to TRBJ2-2; a weak D match, TRBD2 (5 bases). V was trimmed by 7 bases and J by 0 bases, leaving 8 bases between them. Germline loops: CDR1 KGHDR, CDR2 SFDVKD. The CDR3 is made up of 14 amino acids.